This T cell receptor beta chain was sequenced during a study of T-cell memory formation after mild COVID-19 (dated by TCRdb to the early 2020s). With respect to the entire study: Most TCR sequence clusters were specific to one of the two donors. Two young, previously healthy adult volunteers made up the cohort, one male and one female. In two donors, T-cell clones that expanded and contracted after mild COVID-19 were followed by sequencing TCRalpha and TCRbeta repertoires longitudinally.

As for this clonotype: This receptor's antigen is unknown. It has no much larger one-base neighbor in the sample; base qualities were not kept.

Sequencing took place on an Illumina NovaSeq 6000. cDNA libraries for TCRalpha and TCRbeta were prepared by 5'RACE using constant-segment primers, with sample barcodes and unique molecular identifiers added. RNA was extracted from every sample with Trizol reagent. Libraries were amplified in two PCR steps, with a second sample barcode and Illumina TruSeq adapters added in the second step. The libraries were sequenced on an Illumina NovaSeq using 2 x 150 bp paired-end reads. The authors' analysis ran thus. The reads were demultiplexed and collapsed into UMI-guided consensus sequences using migec v1.2.7. With mixcr v2.1.11, UMI consensuses were aligned to TRA and TRB V and J templates and assembled into clonotypes. Expanded or contracted clonotypes were those called significant by both edgeR and NoisET, with noise models trained on biological replicates. For edgeR calls, the cutoffs were a false discovery rate-adjusted p below 0.01 and a log2 fold-change threshold of 1. As an exploratory analysis of dynamics, PCA with hierarchical clustering was applied to max-normalized trajectories of the 1000 most abundant clonotypes. The CD4 or CD8 phenotype of responding clones was assigned using the separately sequenced CD4+ and CD8+ repertoires. TCRdb handled the public reads itself, with Q25 trimming in fastp and clone calling in MiXCR, and kept productive beta chains. Duplicate CDR3 protein sequences are folded into a single record with the most common DNA and genes. The authors' filters were not applied to this entry. A total of hundreds of thousands of distinct CDR3 sequences appear in this sample, about an eighth of them only once. The ten largest clones take up about 22% of the sample.

The full study reports these points: Whether the second-wave clones peaking on day 37 were SARS-CoV-2 specific was not confirmed. Contracting CD4+ clones appeared mostly in the CM and EM memory subsets, whereas CD8+ clones were enriched in EMRA. Clones that contracted from day 15 to 85 showed balanced CD4/CD8 phenotypes, whereas a second wave of clones that expanded from day 15 to 37 leaned towards CD4+. Some responding clones were detected in pre-infection memory, which suggested that pre-existing cross-reactive memory T cells had joined the SARS-CoV-2 response. Only a couple of mild cases were covered by the study, and larger cohorts that include severe cases with pre-infection samples were considered necessary.

The junction shows trimming of 6 bases on V and 1 base on J, plus 15 bases between the germline ends. CDR3 length: 15 amino acids, cysteine to phenylalanine. Only the CDR3 portion is preserved as DNA: 45 bases, with reading frame beginning at the first base. Taken from the germline V gene (reference sequence), the CDR1 and CDR2 loops are SEHNR and FQNEAQ. Ficoll-Paque density gradient centrifugation was the method used to isolate PBMCs. Rearrangement joined TRBV7-9 to TRBJ1-1; the D segment could be TRBD1, given 5 matching bases. Sequencing used PBMCs or a T cell subset sorted from them (not recorded which). The receptor was derived from a man aged 18 to 29 who had mild COVID-19 (a few samples of this study predate the infection). The sample titles of this study are shuffled in the database, so cell type and time point are left out; the donor was told from shared clones. The DNA sequence is as follows: TGTGCCAGCAGTCCTGGGACGAGGCAGAACACTGAAGCTTTCTTT. Its protein product is CASSPGTRQNTEAFF.